This TCR beta chain appears in the sequencing data of a study of blood T cells in healthy people across ages (dated by TCRdb to 2014 to 2015). Some background on the complete study: In model experiments, template switching captured about one uniquely barcoded TCR beta cDNA molecule for every two T cells. Age-related changes in TCR beta repertoire diversity were measured in the study by deep sequencing normalized with unique cDNA molecular identifiers. The donors were split into four age groups: young (average about 15 years), middle-aged (roughly 42), aged (more than 55) and long-lived (roughly 77). To avoid experimental bias, donors of different ages were randomly spread across the sequencing lanes. Using the same blood draw, the study looked at two additional independent replicas of 1 million unique cDNA reads for two donors, one aged 18 to 30 and the other aged 80 or older.

The library was produced with 5' RACE. This sample was sequenced with an Illumina HiSeq 2500. A second roughly 6 to 12 cycle PCR used a sample-barcoded 5' primer and a J-beta primer mix. A template-switch 5' adaptor carrying 12 random nucleotides introduced a unique molecular identifier onto each TCR beta cDNA molecule. Each sample yielded at least 3 million CDR3-containing paired-end reads. All of the RNA was converted into first-strand cDNA using the Mint cDNA synthesis kit, with a TRBC-specific oligonucleotide serving as the primer. Following uracil-DNA glycosylase treatment, all cDNA underwent a first 18-cycle PCR with the universal primers M1SS and BC2_uni_R. As for the original processing: Normalization of each sample was performed by random selection of 1 million high-quality reads, each carrying a distinct molecular identifier. Instead of being binned into consensus sequences, reads with shared molecular identifiers were discarded. MiTCR, set to a Q25 quality threshold and the strictest error-elimination algorithm, was used for CDR3 identification, clonotype clustering and error correction. A nonparametric unseen species model with Euler transformation was used to estimate a lower bound on total TCR beta diversity. Clones were called with MiXCR by TCRdb after fastp trimmed the public reads at Q25, and only in-frame beta chains were retained. Rows with a matching CDR3 protein are joined into one entry that keeps the most common DNA and genes. The authors' filters were not applied to this entry. In this sample the table shows fewer than 900,000 distinct CDR3 sequences, approximately 43% of which occur a single time. The ten most abundant clones make up 20% to 25% of the sample.

Donors were roughly 40 systemically healthy Caucasian individuals from Russia aged 6 to 90 years. Roughly 9.5 milliliters of peripheral blood were drawn from each donor into EDTA-treated Vacutainer tubes. Ficoll-Paque density-gradient centrifugation was used to isolate PBMCs, with at least 7 million per sample. Total RNA was extracted from PBMCs with Trizol reagent, with at least 5 micrograms obtained per sample. For every donor, an aliquot of PBMCs went through flow cytometry to measure the percentages of naive CD45RAhigh/CD27high T cells. Study-level results and caveats: Donor CMV infection status was unknown, potentially confounding age-related changes in expanded clonotypes. Total diversity estimates from one million sequenced T cells were considered lower bounds and underestimates. The long-lived group showed more naive CD4+ T cells, fewer expanded clones and increased TCR diversity than the aged group, suggesting age selection. The percentage of naive T cells measured by flow cytometry correlated strongly with observed TCR beta diversity. Because profiling used bulk unsorted PBMCs, naive and antigen-experienced compartments could not be compared conclusively. As age increased, observed TCR beta diversity per million T cells dropped in a roughly linear way, and a significant reduction was already evident by age around 41.

Trimming takes 0 bases off V and 5 bases off J; junction bases not matched to a gene: 4. The CDR3, from cysteine to phenylalanine, totals 15 residues. Only the CDR3 region is kept as DNA, spanning 45 bases read in frame from base 1. The germline V gene gives CDR1 as SGDLS and CDR2 as YYNGEE. As concerns this clonotype: Its specific antigen is unknown. Nothing much larger sits one base from this clone, and base qualities are not available.

This TCR derives from a woman aged 60-75 years in good health. The sequencing input was blood. This chain is built from TRBV9 and TRBJ2-1; 8 middle bases align to TRBD2. The CDR3 here reads CASSVAGGGNNEQFF. The DNA reads TGTGCCAGCAGCGTAGCGGGCGGGGGGAACAATGAGCAGTTCTTC.